A single sample gave rise to the 23 T cell receptor beta chains below, sequenced in a study of beta chain features in type 1 diabetes. Study conclusions and caveats: Shorter TCRB CDR3s, moderately but significantly so, marked every one of the four CD4+ subsets in Type 1 diabetes patients.

The antigens these receptors bind are not known. What was sequenced were expressed TCRB transcripts, since all of the isolated RNA had been reverse transcribed. Generated by immunoSEQ multiplex PCR, the TCRdb table keeps only in-frame clones and is missing some. The sample yields around 250,000 clones, around 24% seen once. The sequenced sample consisted of naive CD4+ T cells from blood. All receptors come from a woman in her twenties or thirties with type 1 diabetes.

The chain uses TRBV4-1 and TRBJ2-7; 8 bases align to TRBD2. The CDR3 length is 14 residues. Germline CDR1 and CDR2: MGHRA and YSYEKL. V was pared by 2 bases and J by 11 bases, with 11 bases of the junction left unmatched. As DNA, the CDR3 is TGCGCCAGCAGCCAACTCGCCGGACTAGCTTCGAAGTACTTC. Its protein product is CASSQLAGLASKYF.

The table lists this clone with a count of one. The chain has TRBV15 and TRBJ1-5; 7 nucleotides align to TRBD1. Germline-derived CDR1 and CDR2 are LNHNV and YYDKDF (reference sequence). With 1 base clipped from V and 5 bases from J, the junction kept 8 bases outside the gene matches. The CDR3 has 16 residues. For the CDR3, the DNA is TGTGCCACCAGCAGAGGAGGGACAGCCGAGCATCAGCCCCAGCATTTT. This encodes CATSRGGTAEHQPQHF.

Only a few counts were recorded for this clone. CDR3 protein: CSVRGGGTSSYEQYF. CDR3 sequence (DNA): TGCAGCGTCCGGGGTGGCGGGACCTCCTCCTACGAGCAGTACTTC. The chain has TRBV29-1 and TRBJ2-7; weak D call: TRBD2 (6 bases). V was shortened by 6 bases and J by 0 bases, with 18 bases between the two germline ends. Per the germline V gene, CDR1 is SQVTM and CDR2 is ANQGSEA. The CDR3 spans 15 residues.

A remark on this clone: The sample contains more than one DNA sequence encoding this CDR3. The chain combines TRBV30 with TRBJ2-1, with 13 bases lining up with TRBD2. After removal of 5 bases from V and 6 bases from J, the junction contained 1 base not matched to a gene. The germline gives CDR1 GTSNPN, CDR2 SVGIG (reference sequence). This CDR3 spans 13 amino acids. The CDR3 protein is CAWRLAGGNEQFF. The CDR3 DNA reads TGTGCCTGGCGACTAGCGGGAGGCAATGAGCAGTTCTTC. The variable domain in full, completed from reference TRBV30 and TRBJ2-1, reads SQTIHQWPATLVQPVGSPLSLECTVEGTSNPNLYWYRQAAGRGLQLLFYSVGIGQISSEVPQNLSASRPQDRQFILSSKKLLLSDSGFYLCAWRLAGGNEQFFGPGTRLTVL.

The gene calls are TRBV30 and TRBJ1-5; TRBD1 matches at 8 bases. This CDR3 spans 15 amino acids. The V and J ends lost 5 bases and 5 bases, in that order; junction bases with no gene match: 11. The germline V gene has CDR1 GTSNPN and CDR2 SVGIG (reference sequence). CDR3 bases: TGTGCCTGGGACCCCGGGACAGGACTCCATCAGCCCCAGCATTTT. This gives the protein CAWDPGTGLHQPQHF.

J is TRBJ2-1 and V is TRBV5-1, with TRBD2 matching over 8 bases. CDR1 and CDR2 from the germline V gene are SGHRS and YFSETQ. This CDR3 has 15 residues. J was trimmed by 6 bases and V by 1 base; bases with no gene match: 6. Written as DNA, the CDR3 is TGCGCCAGCAGCTTGTCCCGGGAGGGTGCCAATGAGCAGTTCTTC. Protein: CASSLSREGANEQFF.

There are a few counts of this clone. This rearrangement joins TRBV28 to TRBJ1-1; TRBD1 is a possible D gene (5 bases). The germline V and J ends were trimmed by 5 bases and 7 bases, with 17 bases remaining between them. This CDR3 is 14 amino acids long. CDR1 and CDR2 from the germline V gene are MDHEN and SYDVKM. CDR3 protein: CASSKVTVAYEAFF. Written as DNA, the CDR3 is TGTGCCAGCAGTAAGGTGACAGTGGCTTATGAAGCTTTCTTT.

This clone was counted between two and nine times. The genes are TRBV29-1 and TRBJ2-1; TRBD1 agrees at 11 bases. The length of the CDR3 is 14 residues. With 2 bases clipped from V and 8 bases from J, the junction kept 5 bases outside the gene matches. Germline loops: CDR1 SQVTM, CDR2 ANQGSEA. The CDR3 reads CSVEPGQGVDEQFF. The CDR3 region has the DNA TGCAGCGTTGAACCGGGACAGGGGGTCGATGAGCAGTTCTTC.

This clone was found a few times. The rearrangement joins TRBV30 to TRBJ1-2; D uncertain. V lost 5 bases and J 5 bases, leaving 6 bases between the germline ends. CDR3 length equals 10 residues. Germline-derived CDR1 and CDR2 are GTSNPN and SVGIG (reference sequence). CDR3 residues: CAWAGYGYTF. CDR3 coding DNA: TGTGCCTGGGCGGGATATGGCTACACCTTC.

This clone was seen only a few times. The chain joins TRBV28 to TRBJ2-1; 7 positions match TRBD1. CDR1 MDHEN and CDR2 SYDVKM come from the germline V gene. V was pared by 5 bases and J by 6 bases, with 10 bases of the junction left unmatched. This CDR3 is built from 15 residues. Here the CDR3 DNA reads TGTGCCAGCAGTCTGACAGGGCGATTCCCCAATGAGCAGTTCTTC. It codes for CASSLTGRFPNEQFF.

The chain uses TRBV10-2 and TRBJ2-3, with TRBD2 identical over 13 bases. V lost 9 bases to trimming and J lost 2 bases; unmatched junction nucleotides: 5. The CDR3 is 15 amino acids. Germline assignment: CDR1 WSHSY and CDR2 SAAADI. The CDR3 is CASGLAGEFTDTQYF. The CDR3 bases are TGCGCCAGTGGACTAGCGGGAGAATTCACAGATACGCAGTATTTT.

The chain recombines TRBV25-1 with TRBJ2-7; D is ambiguous. This CDR3 comprises 14 residues. Per the germline V gene, CDR1 is MGHDK and CDR2 is SYGVNS. Between the trimmed V and J ends, which lost 5 bases and 1 base, there was a span of 12 bases. CDR3 sequence reads: CASSRQETSYEQYF. Here the CDR3 DNA reads TGTGCCAGCAGTAGGCAGGAAACTTCCTACGAGCAGTACTTC.

This clone has more than one count but fewer than ten. The chain is built from TRBV5-1 and TRBJ1-2; TRBD1 might be the D (5 bases). The CDR3 sequence is 14 residues long. CDR1 SGHRS and CDR2 YFSETQ come from the germline V gene. Trimming stripped 0 bases from V and 6 bases from J, with 12 bases between. The CDR3 loop is CASSLGQSGDGYTF. The CDR3 nucleotides read TGCGCCAGCAGCTTGGGACAGTCCGGTGATGGCTACACCTTC.

This clone occurred a few times. This chain links TRBV5-1 with TRBJ2-1, with D tentatively TRBD2 (5 bases). The germline gives CDR1 SGHRS, CDR2 YFSETQ. The CDR3 consists of 13 residues. V was trimmed by 0 bases and J by 7 bases, leaving 8 bases between them. The DNA of the CDR3 is TGCGCCAGCAGCTTGGAACTAGTAAATGAGCAGTTCTTC. Protein sequence: CASSLELVNEQFF.

V and J are TRBV9 and TRBJ2-2; D uncertain. Trimming removed 7 bases from V and 1 base from J, with 14 bases in between. Germline V lookup: CDR1 SGDLS, CDR2 YYNGEE. The CDR3 consists of 15 residues. The CDR3, as DNA: TGTGCCAGCTCGTCGCGTTCGATGAACACCGGGGAGCTGTTTTTT. It translates to CASSSRSMNTGELFF.

This clone was seen a handful of times. This rearrangement joins TRBV7-2 to TRBJ2-1; a weak D match, TRBD2 (5 bases). CDR1 and CDR2 from the germline V gene are SGHTA and FQGNSA. The CDR3 loop spans 16 amino acids. V shed 5 bases and J shed 5 bases, with 19 bases lying between them. CDR3 coding DNA: TGTGCCAGCAGCCTCGAGAGGGCCTTTGATAACAATGAGCAGTTCTTC. Encoded protein: CASSLERAFDNNEQFF.

The rearrangement links TRBV7-2 to TRBJ2-1, with D possibly TRBD2 on 6 matching bases. Trimming took off 0 bases at V and 3 bases at J, with 12 bases between the two ends. In germline, CDR1 is SGHTA, CDR2 FQGNSA. The CDR3 loop spans 16 amino acids. This CDR3 reads CASSLARRAGYNEQFF. CDR3 sequence (DNA): TGTGCCAGCAGCTTAGCCCGGAGAGCGGGCTACAATGAGCAGTTCTTC.

J is TRBJ2-1 and V is TRBV7-2, with D possibly matching TRBD1 (5 bases). The CDR3 runs 15 residues. V was clipped by 5 bases and J by 7 bases, with 18 bases between them. CDR1 SGHTA and CDR2 FQGNSA come from the germline V gene. CDR3 nucleotide sequence: TGTGCCAGCAGCCCAGGCCTGGGGCTAGTAAATGAGCAGTTCTTC. Translated: CASSPGLGLVNEQFF.

J is TRBJ2-1 and V is TRBV29-1; 8 nucleotides match TRBD1. This CDR3 has 13 residues. Germline CDR1 SQVTM, CDR2 ANQGSEA. CDR3 sequence: CSAARDRYNEQFF. In nucleotides, the CDR3 is TGCAGTGCCGCTAGGGACAGGTACAATGAGCAGTTCTTC.

Only a few counts were recorded for this clone. The chain links TRBV11-2 to TRBJ2-1; the match to TRBD2 covers 8 bases. This CDR3 is 13 amino acids long. From germline, CDR1 is SGHAT and CDR2 FQNNGV. V gave up 5 bases and J gave up 9 bases; unmatched junction bases: 6. The CDR3 loop reads CASSTGTSSEQFF. Written as DNA, the CDR3 is TGTGCCAGCAGCACTGGGACTAGTAGTGAGCAGTTCTTC.

The V call is TRBV6-5, the J call TRBJ2-3; D is possibly TRBD1 (6 bases). Germline assignment: CDR1 MNHEY and CDR2 SVGAGI. Trimming stripped 3 bases from V and 5 bases from J, with 9 bases between. This CDR3 comprises 13 residues. CDR3 loop: CASSYPGVDTQYF. CDR3 DNA sequence: TGTGCCAGCAGTTATCCAGGGGTAGATACGCAGTATTTT.

The chain recombines TRBV6-5 with TRBJ2-7; a weak D match, TRBD2 (5 bases). V lost 6 bases and J lost 2, with 17 bases in between. Germline CDR1 reads MNHEY; CDR2 reads SVGAGI. CDR3 size: 15 residues. CDR3 DNA sequence: TGTGCCAGCAGCCGCTTTAGCGCGAACCCCTACGAGCAGTACTTC. It specifies CASSRFSANPYEQYF.

This clone appeared once. The chain combines TRBV7-2 with TRBJ2-1; TRBD2 aligns across 10 bases. CDR1 SGHTA and CDR2 FQGNSA come from the germline V gene. Trimming removed 1 base from V and 6 bases from J; junction bases left unmatched: 0. CDR3 size: 14 residues. Here the CDR3 DNA reads TGTGCCAGCAGCTTAGTAGCGGGAGGCAATGAGCAGTTCTTC. It translates to CASSLVAGGNEQFF. Combining the CDR3 with reference TRBV7-2 and TRBJ2-1 gives the whole variable domain GAGVSQSPSNKVTEKGKDVELRCDPISGHTALYWYRQSLGQGLEFLIYFQGNSAPDKSGLPSDRFSAERTGGSVSTLTIQRTQQEDSAVYLCASSLVAGGNEQFFGPGTRLTVL.